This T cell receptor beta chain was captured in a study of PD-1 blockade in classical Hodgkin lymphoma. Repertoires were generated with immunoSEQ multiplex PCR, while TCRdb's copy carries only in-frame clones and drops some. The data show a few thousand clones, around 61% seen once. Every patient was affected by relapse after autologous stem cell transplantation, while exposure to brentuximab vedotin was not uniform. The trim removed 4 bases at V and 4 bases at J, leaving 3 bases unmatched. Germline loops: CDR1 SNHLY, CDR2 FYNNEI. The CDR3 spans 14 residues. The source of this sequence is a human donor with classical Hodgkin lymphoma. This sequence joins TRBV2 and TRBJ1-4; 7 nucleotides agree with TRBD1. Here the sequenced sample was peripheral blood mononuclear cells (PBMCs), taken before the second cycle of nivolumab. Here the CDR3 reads CASSVQGINEKLFF. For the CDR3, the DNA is TGTGCCAGCAGTGTACAGGGGATTAATGAAAAACTGTTTTTT.